The 14 T cell receptor beta chains reported below all come from one sample, sequenced in a study of early T cells in non-severe SARS-CoV-2 infection. TCRdb re-called the 5' RACE reads through MiXCR, storing one row per CDR3 protein. The data show about 130,000 distinct CDR3 sequences, with more than 13% seen just once and around a fifth held by the top ten. Source material: whole blood. The receptor source for this set is an adult who was a healthcare worker with PCR-confirmed SARS-CoV-2 infection or an uninfected control (not recorded which).

This clonotype was found a few times. The chain carries TRBV9 and TRBJ2-4; 8 bases are a match to TRBD1. The J segment lost 3 bases and the V segment lost 4 bases, leaving 6 bases of the junction unmatched. CDR1 SGDLS and CDR2 YYNGEE come from the germline V gene. The CDR3 has 15 amino acids. The CDR3 sequence is CASSPTGQDKNIQYF. CDR3 coding DNA: TGTGCCAGCAGCCCTACGGGACAGGACAAAAACATTCAGTACTTC. The full variable domain, rest sourced from reference TRBV9 and TRBJ2-4, is DSGVTQTPKHLITATGQRVTLRCSPRSGDLSVYWYQQSLDQGLQFLIQYYNGEERAKGNILERFSAQQFPDLHSELNLSSLELGDSALYFCASSPTGQDKNIQYFGAGTRLSVL.

This clonotype came up a few times. The V gene is TRBV20-1, the J gene TRBJ1-1, with D possibly matching TRBD1 (5 bases). Between the trimmed V and J ends, which lost 1 base and 7 bases, there was a span of 10 bases. The germline V gene encodes CDR1 DFQATT and CDR2 SNEGSKA (reference sequence). The CDR3 is 12 residues long. CDR3 coding DNA: TGCAGTGCTAGAGTGTGGGACGGTGAAGCTTTCTTT. Its translation: CSARVWDGEAFF.

The CDR3 reads CASSSGQSLEKLFF. The CDR3 nucleotides read TGTGCCAGCAGCTCTGGACAGAGTTTGGAAAAACTGTTTTTT. The rearrangement uses TRBV5-5 and TRBJ1-4; weak D call: TRBD1 (6 bases). Trimming shortened V by 3 bases and J by 8 bases, and 14 bases separated the two germline ends. The CDR3 sequence is 14 residues long. Germline assignment: CDR1 SGHKS and CDR2 YYEKEE (reference sequence).

This chain uses TRBV6-5 with TRBJ1-2; D is perhaps TRBD1 (5 bases). The CDR3 has 13 residues. Germline CDR1 MNHEY, CDR2 SVGAGI. The ends were cut back, 6 bases at V and 3 bases at J, with 11 bases in the middle. The CDR3 DNA follows: TGTGCCAGCAGGATAGACAGAGACTATGGCTACACCTTC. It translates to CASRIDRDYGYTF.

This chain connects TRBV2 to TRBJ2-3; either TRBD1 or TRBD2 may fit D (6 bases each). The V gene lost 10 bases and the J gene lost 2 bases, with 16 bases spanning the gap. This CDR3 has 14 amino acids. Germline lookup yields CDR1 SNHLY and CDR2 FYNNEI. The CDR3 sequence: CATKTGAPTDTQYF. The CDR3 region has the DNA TGTGCCACCAAGACGGGGGCGCCCACAGATACGCAGTATTTT.

This clonotype was seen more than once but under ten times. V is TRBV3-1 and J is TRBJ2-1; 7 nucleotides agree with TRBD2. CDR1 and CDR2 from the germline V gene are LGHDT and YNNKEL (reference sequence). The CDR3 spans 15 residues. J gave up 4 bases and V 0 bases, and 3 bases lay outside the gene matches. In DNA, the CDR3 is TGTGCCAGCAGCCAAGATGGGGGGGAGTACAATGAGCAGTTCTTC. Translating gives CASSQDGGEYNEQFF.

Ten or more counts support this clonotype. J is TRBJ2-1 and V is TRBV11-2; perhaps TRBD1 as D (5 bases). The CDR3 has 16 residues. Trimming cost V 3 bases and J 1 base, with 13 bases left between them. In germline, CDR1 is SGHAT, CDR2 FQNNGV. The CDR3 nucleotides read TGTGCCAGCAGCTTTCGGGTTGGGGCTTCCTACAATGAGCAGTTCTTC. Translating it yields CASSFRVGASYNEQFF.

The chain couples TRBV2 to TRBJ2-3; perhaps TRBD1 as D (6 bases). V was clipped by 6 bases and J by 4 bases, with 11 bases between them. CDR1 and CDR2 (germline): SNHLY, FYNNEI. This CDR3 has 13 amino acids. As DNA, the CDR3 is TGTGCCAGCAGCGCCACAGGGCCAGATACGCAGTATTTT. Its translation: CASSATGPDTQYF.

This clonotype was found a few times. The gene calls are TRBV7-9 and TRBJ2-2; the D is unclear. The V end lost 7 bases, the J end lost 7 bases, and 10 bases lay between the germline ends. CDR1 SEHNR and CDR2 FQNEAQ come from the germline V gene (reference sequence). CDR3 length: 12 residues. The CDR3, as DNA: TGTGCCAGCAACTCCATGGGCGGGGAGCTGTTTTTT. Translating it yields CASNSMGGELFF.

This clonotype was seen a handful of times. The chain couples TRBV30 to TRBJ1-2; possible D gene TRBD1, 5 bases. The ends were cut back, 0 bases at V and 6 bases at J, with 23 bases in the middle. This CDR3 contains 17 residues. CDR1 and CDR2 from the germline V gene are GTSNPN and SVGIG (reference sequence). The CDR3 nucleotides are TGTGCCTGGAGTGTAATTAAGCTCTCCAGGGACTATCATGGCTACACCTTC. This encodes CAWSVIKLSRDYHGYTF.

This chain connects TRBV6-6 to TRBJ2-5, with D uncertain. Germline V gene data show CDR1 as MNHNY and CDR2 as SVGAGI (reference sequence). V shed 4 bases and J shed 5 bases, with 8 bases lying between them. The CDR3 contains 12 residues. The CDR3 region has the DNA TGTGCCAGCAGTTCCGCCTTGGAGACCCAGTACTTC. Its protein is CASSSALETQYF.

This CDR3 is CASSPRQGVALNSYNEQFF. The CDR3 DNA sequence: TGTGCCAGCAGCCCGCGACAGGGGGTCGCCCTTAACTCCTACAATGAGCAGTTCTTC. This chain uses TRBV7-2 with TRBJ2-1; 9 bases are shared with TRBD1. There are 19 residues in the CDR3. Germline V lookup: CDR1 SGHTA, CDR2 FQGNSA. V lost 5 bases, J lost 0 bases, and 14 bases stayed unmatched.

Only a few counts were recorded for this clonotype. The chain is built from TRBV19 and TRBJ1-5; D not certain. V was shortened by 5 bases and J by 6 bases, with 11 bases between the two germline ends. The CDR3 spans 13 residues. In germline, CDR1 is LNHDA, CDR2 SQIVND (reference sequence). The CDR3 protein is CASSPGLGQPQHF. The CDR3 region has the DNA TGTGCCAGTAGTCCGGGCTTGGGTCAGCCCCAGCATTTT.

This clonotype was picked up many times. This chain links TRBV20-1 with TRBJ2-7, with D hard to call. The CDR3 has 10 amino acids. CDR1 is DFQATT, CDR2 SNEGSKA, per germline (reference sequence). Trimming cost V 6 bases and J 7 bases, with 10 bases left between them. DNA of the CDR3: TGCAGTGCCAGACTGGAAGAGCAGTACTTC. Its protein is CSARLEEQYF.